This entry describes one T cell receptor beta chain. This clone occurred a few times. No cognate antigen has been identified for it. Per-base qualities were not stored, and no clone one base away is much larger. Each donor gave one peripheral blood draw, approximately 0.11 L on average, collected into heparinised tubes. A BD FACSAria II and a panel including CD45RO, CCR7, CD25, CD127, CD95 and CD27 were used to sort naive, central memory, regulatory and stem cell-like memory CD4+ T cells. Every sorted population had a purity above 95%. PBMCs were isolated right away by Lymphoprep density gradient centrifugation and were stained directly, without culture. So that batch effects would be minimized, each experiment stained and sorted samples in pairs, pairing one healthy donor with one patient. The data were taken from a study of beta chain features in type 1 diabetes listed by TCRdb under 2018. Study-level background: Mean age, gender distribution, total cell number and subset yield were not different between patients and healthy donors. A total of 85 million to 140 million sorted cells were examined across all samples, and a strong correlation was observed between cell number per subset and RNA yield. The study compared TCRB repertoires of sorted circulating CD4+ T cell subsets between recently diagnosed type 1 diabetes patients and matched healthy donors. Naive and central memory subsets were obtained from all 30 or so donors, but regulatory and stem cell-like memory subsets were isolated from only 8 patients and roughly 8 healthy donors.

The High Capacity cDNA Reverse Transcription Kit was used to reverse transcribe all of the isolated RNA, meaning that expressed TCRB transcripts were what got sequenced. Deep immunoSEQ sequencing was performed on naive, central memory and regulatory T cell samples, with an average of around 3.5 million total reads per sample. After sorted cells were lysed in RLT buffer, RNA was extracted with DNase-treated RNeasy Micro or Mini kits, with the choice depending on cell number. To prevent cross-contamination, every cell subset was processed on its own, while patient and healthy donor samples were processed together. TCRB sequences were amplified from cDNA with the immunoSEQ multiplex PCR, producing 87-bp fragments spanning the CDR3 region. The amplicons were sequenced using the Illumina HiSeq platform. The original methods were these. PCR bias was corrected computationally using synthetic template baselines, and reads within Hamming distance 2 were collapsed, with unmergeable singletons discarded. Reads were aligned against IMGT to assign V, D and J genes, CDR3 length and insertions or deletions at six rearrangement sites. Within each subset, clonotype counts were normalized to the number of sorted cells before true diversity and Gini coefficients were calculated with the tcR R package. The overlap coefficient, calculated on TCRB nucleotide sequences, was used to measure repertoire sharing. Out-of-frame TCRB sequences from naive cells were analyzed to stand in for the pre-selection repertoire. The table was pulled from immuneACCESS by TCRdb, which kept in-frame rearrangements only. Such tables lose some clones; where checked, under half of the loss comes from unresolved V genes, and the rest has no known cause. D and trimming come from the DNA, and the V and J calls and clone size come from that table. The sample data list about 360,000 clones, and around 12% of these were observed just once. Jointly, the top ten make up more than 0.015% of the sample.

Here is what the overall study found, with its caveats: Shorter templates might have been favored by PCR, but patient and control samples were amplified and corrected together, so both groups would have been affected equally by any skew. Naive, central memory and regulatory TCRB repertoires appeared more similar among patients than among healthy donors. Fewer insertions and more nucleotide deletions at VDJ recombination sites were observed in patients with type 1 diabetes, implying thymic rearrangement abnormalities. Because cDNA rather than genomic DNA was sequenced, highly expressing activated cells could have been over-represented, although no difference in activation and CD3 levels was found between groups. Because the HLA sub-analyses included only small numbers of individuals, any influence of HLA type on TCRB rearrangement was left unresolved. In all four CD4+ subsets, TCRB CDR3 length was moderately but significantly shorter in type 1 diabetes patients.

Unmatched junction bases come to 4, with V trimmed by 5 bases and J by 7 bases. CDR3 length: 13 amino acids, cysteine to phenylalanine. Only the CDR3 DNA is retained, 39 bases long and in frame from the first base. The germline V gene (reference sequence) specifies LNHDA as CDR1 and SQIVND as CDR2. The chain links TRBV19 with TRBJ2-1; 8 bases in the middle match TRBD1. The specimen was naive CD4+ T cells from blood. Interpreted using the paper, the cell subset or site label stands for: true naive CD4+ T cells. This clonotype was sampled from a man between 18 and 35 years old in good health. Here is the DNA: TGTGCCAGTAGTTCCCACAGGGGGAATGAGCAGTTCTTC. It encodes CASSSHRGNEQFF.